This T cell receptor (beta chain) was sequenced during a study of circulating and synovial CD4+ cells in juvenile arthritis. V was cut by 2 bases and J by 1 base, with 8 bases left in between. This CDR3 comprises 15 residues. Looked up from germline, CDR1 is MNHNS and CDR2 is SASEGT. Profiling relied on immunoSEQ multiplex PCR, and the TCRdb table lists in-frame clones only, not all of them. This sample has about 34,000 clones, with about 95% found just once. This sequence originates from a human donor with juvenile idiopathic arthritis. The specimen was CD4+ T cells from blood. This chain uses TRBV6-1 with TRBJ1-4, with D maybe TRBD1 (5 bases). In DNA, the CDR3 is TGTGCCAGCAGTGAATCTCAGGGAACTAATGAAAAACTGTTTTTT. Encoded protein: CASSESQGTNEKLFF.